The T cell receptor beta chain described here comes from a study of CD8+CD57+ T cells in acquired aplastic anemia. Study overall: When averaged, DNA from sorted CD4+ and CD8+ cells came to 3 to 3.5 ug. Read counts for CD4+ cells (from healthy donors) averaged about 10.8 million.

TCR beta VDJ combinations and CDR3 sequences were profiled from genomic DNA. TCRdb redid the calling of the reads with MiXCR, one entry per CDR3 protein. Of roughly 200,000 distinct CDR3 sequences in the sample, roughly 55% were seen once. This clonotype was seen at least ten times. No antigen is known for it. Study-wide points: Patients and controls turned out to have twenty-nine CD8+ CDR3 sequences in common.

Germline assignment: CDR1 SGDLS and CDR2 YYNGEE. V lost 4 bases and J lost 3; bases outside the gene matches: 9. The CDR3 is 15 residues long. The sequence was collected from a human donor in good health. The sequenced sample was sorted CD4+, CD8+, or CD8+CD57+ T cells (not recorded which) from PBMCs. J is TRBJ2-7 and V is TRBV9, with 8 bases identical to TRBD1. In nucleotides, the CDR3 is TGTGCCAGCAGCTCCAGGACAGGGAAACTCTACGAGCAGTACTTC. Translation gives CASSSRTGKLYEQYF.